The sequence of this T cell receptor (beta chain) was determined in a study of shared clonotypes between healthy human individuals. Per the authors' pipeline: ImmunoSEQ output lacked quality scores and full-length reads, limiting matched filtering. Sequencing was performed with immunoSEQ multiplex PCR; in TCRdb, only in-frame clones are kept and a portion is missing. The DNA gave D and trimming, while V, J and clone size come from that table. The sample includes over a million clones, over 95% of them seen just once. This CDR3 has 15 amino acids. V gave up 0 bases and J gave up 4 bases; unmatched junction bases: 3. Germline CDR1 reads SGHTS; CDR2 reads YDEGEE.

The material sequenced was naive CD4+ T cells sorted from blood. The subset denotes: CD45RA+ positively selected. The TCR originated in a man aged 25-45 years in good health. V and J are TRBV5-8 and TRBJ2-1, with 8 positions matching TRBD2. CDR3 residues: CASSLGGGIYNEQFF. CDR3 DNA sequence: TGTGCCAGCAGCTTGGGCGGGGGGATTTACAATGAGCAGTTCTTC.